The 13 T cell receptor beta chains given below trace back to one sample, sequenced in a study of identical twins. TCRdb re-analysed the 5' RACE reads in MiXCR, keeping a single row per CDR3 protein. The sample contains roughly 750,000 distinct CDR3 sequences, approximately 21% of which appear only once. Another study also made use of these data, one on T cells expressing NK-cell markers.

Sequenced material: PBMCs. The receptors here all came from a woman under 30 in good health.

This chain connects TRBV29-1 to TRBJ2-5, with D uncertain. This CDR3 is 12 amino acids long. Germline assignment: CDR1 SQVTM and CDR2 ANQGSEA. The V end lost 2 bases, the J end lost 4 bases, and 8 bases lay between the germline ends. Here the CDR3 DNA reads TGCAGCGTTGAAATGTCCGGAGAGACCCAGTACTTC. Translated, it gives CSVEMSGETQYF.

This clonotype showed up many times. The V call is TRBV5-6, the J call TRBJ2-3; 14 bases map to TRBD2. V gave up 2 bases and J gave up 3 bases; unmatched junction bases: 2. The CDR3 is 16 residues long. From germline, CDR1 is SGHDT and CDR2 YYEEEE. CDR3 region: CASSFGLAGGTDTQYF. The CDR3 region has the DNA TGTGCCAGCAGCTTCGGACTAGCGGGGGGTACAGATACGCAGTATTTT.

In its sample, this clonotype was seen many times. The genes are TRBV15 and TRBJ2-3; D not certain. The CDR3 sequence is 15 residues long. Germline CDR1 reads LNHNV; CDR2 reads YYDKDF (reference sequence). V was shortened by 5 bases and J by 3 bases, with 15 bases between the two germline ends. CDR3 residues: CATSRFRVGTDTQYF. CDR3 nucleotides: TGTGCCACCAGCCGTTTTAGGGTGGGAACAGATACGCAGTATTTT.

This clonotype has more than one count but fewer than ten. The rearrangement uses TRBV2 and TRBJ2-7; D perhaps matches TRBD1 (8 bases). The CDR3 extends over 12 amino acids. CDR1 and CDR2 (germline): SNHLY, FYNNEI. V was shortened by 7 bases and J by 6 bases, with 13 bases between the two germline ends. CDR3 loop: CASTTGEGEQYF. As DNA, the CDR3 is TGTGCCAGCACGACAGGGGAGGGCGAGCAGTACTTC.

V usage is TRBV20-1 and J usage is TRBJ2-3; D may be TRBD1 (5 bases). Germline CDR1 and CDR2: DFQATT and SNEGSKA (reference sequence). Between the trimmed V and J ends, which lost 0 bases and 4 bases, there was a span of 20 bases. This CDR3 spans 17 amino acids. The CDR3 sequence: CSARDRNRPRLADTQYF. In DNA form, the CDR3 reads TGCAGTGCTAGAGATAGGAACAGGCCACGACTCGCAGATACGCAGTATTTT.

V is TRBV7-9 and J is TRBJ2-2; no clear D. The CDR3 is 14 residues long. Germline CDR1 is SEHNR and CDR2 is FQNEAQ (reference sequence). Trimming shortened V by 2 bases and J by 6 bases, and 10 bases separated the two germline ends. The CDR3 sequence is CASSLKSGSGELFF. In DNA, the CDR3 is TGTGCCAGCAGCTTAAAGTCAGGTTCCGGGGAGCTGTTTTTT.

In its sample, this clonotype was seen many times. The V gene is TRBV12-3 or TRBV12-4, the J gene TRBJ1-3; D call uncertain. The CDR3 spans 15 residues. V lost 3 bases, J lost 0 bases, and 9 bases lay in between. The CDR3 nucleotides read TGTGCCAGCAGTTTCTTGCAGAGCTCTGGAAACACCATATATTTT. Amino acids: CASSFLQSSGNTIYF.

In this sample, this clonotype turned up a few times. The chain recombines TRBV20-1 with TRBJ2-1; 7 positions agree with TRBD2. The CDR3 is 14 residues long. Looked up from germline, CDR1 is DFQATT and CDR2 is SNEGSKA (reference sequence). V dropped 3 bases and J dropped 4; count of bases not matched to a gene: 6. The chain's CDR3 is CSASLAGRYNEQFF. CDR3 DNA sequence: TGCAGTGCTAGCTTAGCGGGCCGATACAATGAGCAGTTCTTC.

The chain links TRBV7-9 to TRBJ2-7; D uncertain. V lost 6 bases and J lost 4, with 13 bases in between. This CDR3 contains 13 residues. Germline-derived CDR1 and CDR2 are SEHNR and FQNEAQ (reference sequence). CDR3 in DNA: TGTGCCAGCAGTGCAATGATCAATTACGAGCAGTACTTC. Amino acids: CASSAMINYEQYF.

This clonotype has a handful of counts. This chain connects TRBV9 to TRBJ1-2; D unresolved. The CDR3 is made up of 14 amino acids. Germline loops: CDR1 SGDLS, CDR2 YYNGEE. Trimming removed 0 bases from V and 8 bases from J, with 14 bases in between. The CDR3: CASSVDSRADGYTF. Here the CDR3 DNA reads TGTGCCAGCAGCGTAGATTCCCGGGCAGACGGCTACACCTTC.

The rearrangement joins TRBV18 to TRBJ2-7; D gene uncertain. The CDR3 runs 15 residues. CDR1 is KGHSH and CDR2 is LQKENI in the germline V gene. V gave up 3 bases and J gave up 0 bases, with 12 bases separating them. CDR3 bases: TGTGCCAGCTCACCCGTAAAGGCAGGCTCCTACGAGCAGTACTTC. This gives the protein CASSPVKAGSYEQYF.

This clonotype has a handful of counts. J is TRBJ2-7 and V is TRBV20-1; the match to TRBD2 covers 9 bases. This CDR3 is built from 14 residues. CDR1 DFQATT and CDR2 SNEGSKA come from the germline V gene (reference sequence). The V gene end was trimmed by 4 bases and the J gene end by 1 base; junction bases not matched to a gene: 5. The CDR3 bases are TGCAGTGCTAAAGGACTAGCGTTTTCCTACGAGCAGTACTTC. Protein product: CSAKGLAFSYEQYF.

The rearrangement links TRBV20-1 to TRBJ2-5; 8 bases agree with TRBD2. V gave up 3 bases and J gave up 4 bases; unmatched junction bases: 4. Per the germline V gene, CDR1 is DFQATT and CDR2 is SNEGSKA (reference sequence). The CDR3 covers 13 residues. The CDR3 region is CSASSSGGETQYF. In DNA, the CDR3 is TGCAGTGCTAGCTCCAGCGGGGGAGAGACCCAGTACTTC.